The 30 T cell receptor beta chains below were found in one sample sequenced in a study of OX40 agonist ivuxolimab in advanced cancers. The repertoire was sequenced with immunoSEQ multiplex PCR; TCRdb's copy has only in-frame clones and lacks some. The sample includes roughly 70,000 clones, roughly 90% of them seen just once. The sample in question was CD4+ or CD8+ T cells sorted from blood, obtained in a trial of the OX40 agonist ivuxolimab. The receptor source for this set is an adult with an advanced solid tumor such as melanoma, head and neck, liver or kidney cancer.

V usage is TRBV5-5 and J usage is TRBJ2-7; D is uncertain. CDR3 size: 13 residues. The germline V and J ends were trimmed by 2 bases and 6 bases, with 12 bases remaining between them. CDR1 is SGHKS and CDR2 is YYEKEE in the germline V gene (reference sequence). This CDR3 is CASSLASGSEQYF. CDR3 sequence (DNA): TGTGCCAGCAGCTTAGCCTCTGGTAGCGAGCAGTACTTC.

The CDR3 DNA is TGTGCCATCAGTCCTGGACTAGACTATGAGCAGTTCTTC. It codes for CAISPGLDYEQFF. V is TRBV10-3 and J is TRBJ2-1; 7 bases match TRBD2. Trimming took 5 bases from V and 8 from J; bases not matched to a gene: 6. There are 13 residues in the CDR3. CDR1 and CDR2 from the germline V gene are ENHRY and SYGVKD.

This clone was seen once. The V gene is TRBV6-5, the J gene TRBJ1-1; possibly TRBD1 for D (6 bases). CDR1 is MNHEY, CDR2 SVGAGI, per germline. The length of the CDR3 is 14 residues. Trimming stripped 4 bases from V and 0 bases from J, with 9 bases between. The CDR3 DNA reads as TGTGCCAGCAGTTGGGACACGGTGAACACTGAAGCTTTCTTT. It specifies CASSWDTVNTEAFF.

V usage is TRBV28 and J usage is TRBJ2-5; 8 bases are a match to TRBD1. J gave up 6 bases and V 6 bases, and 3 bases lay outside the gene matches. The CDR3 consists of 12 residues. Per germline, CDR1 MDHEN and CDR2 SYDVKM. In DNA, the CDR3 is TGTGCCAGCAGCCGGACAGGGCAGACCCAGTACTTC. It encodes CASSRTGQTQYF. The full variable domain, completed using reference TRBV28 and TRBJ2-5, is DVKVTQSSRYLVKRTGEKVFLECVQDMDHENMFWYRQDPGLGLRLIYFSYDVKMKEKGDIPEGYSVSREKKERFSLILESASTNQTSMYLCASSRTGQTQYFGPGTRLLVL.

The V gene is TRBV5-1, the J gene TRBJ2-7; 11 bases fit TRBD2. The CDR3 contains 14 residues. Germline loops: CDR1 SGHRS, CDR2 YFSETQ. V lost 2 bases to trimming and J lost 5 bases; unmatched junction nucleotides: 3. CDR3 amino acids: CASSFTSGSNEQYF. The CDR3 DNA is TGCGCCAGCAGCTTTACTAGCGGGAGTAACGAGCAGTACTTC.

The CDR3 reads CACTSGASNTGELFF. CDR3 DNA sequence: TGTGCCTGTACCTCGGGAGCCTCGAACACCGGGGAGCTGTTTTTT. The J gene is TRBJ2-2, the V gene TRBV30; TRBD2 might be the D (6 bases). Between the trimmed V and J ends, which lost 6 bases and 0 bases, there was a span of 14 bases. Per the germline V gene, CDR1 is GTSNPN and CDR2 is SVGIG (reference sequence). The CDR3 runs 15 residues.

The chain combines TRBV10-2 with TRBJ1-1; possibly TRBD1 for D (5 bases). This CDR3 has 13 residues. Germline CDR1 is WSHSY and CDR2 is SAAADI. V was trimmed by 7 bases and J by 2 bases, leaving 11 bases between them. In nucleotides, the CDR3 is TGCGCCAGCATGGGACTTGGTAACACTGAAGCTTTCTTT. The encoded protein is CASMGLGNTEAFF.

The chain uses TRBV14 and TRBJ1-3; no definite D call. Germline V gives CDR1 SGHDN, CDR2 FVKESK. The CDR3 spans 14 residues. V was pared by 1 base and J by 4 bases, with 8 bases between. The CDR3 spells CASSQGVAGNTIYF. The CDR3 coding sequence is TGTGCCAGCAGCCAAGGGGTGGCGGGAAACACCATATATTTT.

The V call is TRBV5-4, the J call TRBJ1-3; no reliable D call. Germline V CDR1 and CDR2: SGHNT, YYREEE (reference sequence). Trimming cost V 5 bases and J 6 bases, with 12 bases left between them. This CDR3 region has 13 residues. CDR3 in DNA: TGTGCCAGCAGGTCCTACGGGCTAAACACCATATATTTT. This codes for CASRSYGLNTIYF.

The chain links TRBV21-1 to TRBJ1-4. TRBV21-1 is marked as a pseudogene. This CDR3 has 13 amino acids. The chain's CDR3 is CASNGSFVEKLFF. For the CDR3, the DNA is TGTGCCAGCAATGGGAGCTTCGTTGAAAAACTGTTTTTT.

J is TRBJ2-3 and V is TRBV6-5, with 7 bases that match TRBD1. CDR1 MNHEY and CDR2 SVGAGI come from the germline V gene. This CDR3 region has 15 residues. V lost 0 bases and J lost 2; bases outside the gene matches: 2. As DNA, the CDR3 is TGTGCCAGCAGTTACTCGGGACAGCACACAGATACGCAGTATTTT. Translated: CASSYSGQHTDTQYF.

This clone turned up a few times. This chain links TRBV6-5 with TRBJ1-4; no clear D gene. The V and J ends lost 2 bases and 4 bases respectively, with 8 bases between them. The CDR3 runs to 14 residues. In germline, CDR1 is MNHEY, CDR2 SVGAGI. The CDR3 region is CASSYGQFNEKLFF. CDR3 sequence (DNA): TGTGCCAGCAGTTACGGTCAGTTTAATGAAAAACTGTTTTTT.

This clone appeared a single time. Other DNA sequences in the sample encode the same CDR3. The chain has TRBV4-1 and TRBJ2-7, with TRBD2 matching over 9 bases. The germline CDR1 and CDR2 sequences are MGHRA and YSYEKL. The CDR3 sequence is 15 residues long. Unmatched junction bases numbered 4, after V lost 1 base and J lost 3 bases. The CDR3 bases are TGCGCCAGCAGCCAAGTGGCGGGAGGGGGCTACGAGCAGTACTTC. Translating gives CASSQVAGGGYEQYF.

The V call is TRBV11-2, the J call TRBJ2-3, with a possible D match to TRBD2 (6 bases). Trimming removed 6 bases from V and 5 bases from J, with 9 bases in between. This CDR3 is built from 12 residues. CDR1 is SGHAT, CDR2 FQNNGV, per germline. The CDR3 is CASRMGGDTQYF. CDR3 nucleotide sequence: TGTGCCAGCAGAATGGGGGGAGATACGCAGTATTTT.

The table lists this clone with a few counts. The J gene is TRBJ2-1, the V gene TRBV18; tentative D call: TRBD2 (5 bases). Trimming stripped 3 bases from V and 4 bases from J, with 22 bases between. Looked up from germline, CDR1 is KGHSH and CDR2 is LQKENI. This CDR3 has 18 residues. In DNA, the CDR3 is TGTGCCAGCTCACCCTCCAAACCCGGGCGCGGCGGGTACAATGAGCAGTTCTTC. Translating gives CASSPSKPGRGGYNEQFF.

This rearrangement joins TRBV5-1 to TRBJ2-1; a weak D match, TRBD1 (6 bases). The CDR3 has 14 residues. V shed 0 bases and J shed 6 bases, with 10 bases lying between them. CDR1 is SGHRS, CDR2 YFSETQ, per germline. The CDR3 nucleotides are TGCGCCAGCAGCTTGGGGGCAGGGGTCAATGAGCAGTTCTTC. As protein: CASSLGAGVNEQFF.

The chain uses TRBV10-3 and TRBJ1-3; 8 bases agree with TRBD1. Germline CDR1 is ENHRY and CDR2 is SYGVKD. CDR3 length: 14 residues. The ends lost 5 bases at V and 8 bases at J; junction bases unmatched: 8. CDR3 protein: CAISTRGQADTIYF. The CDR3 nucleotides are TGTGCCATCAGTACACGGGGACAGGCGGACACCATATATTTT.

The V and J genes are TRBV9 and TRBJ2-3; possibly TRBD1 or TRBD2 for D (5 bases each). V was shortened by 0 bases and J by 0 bases, with 14 bases between the two germline ends. The CDR3 spans 17 residues. CDR1 SGDLS and CDR2 YYNGEE come from the germline V gene. The CDR3 DNA reads TGTGCCAGCAGCGTAGTAGGGACGGTCACTAGCACAGATACGCAGTATTTT. As protein: CASSVVGTVTSTDTQYF.

For the CDR3, the DNA is TGTGCCTGGAGTCTACGGACAGGGGAGCAGTACTTC. This codes for CAWSLRTGEQYF. This chain joins TRBV30 and TRBJ2-7, with 8 bases matching TRBD1. Germline CDR1 is GTSNPN and CDR2 is SVGIG (reference sequence). V was pared by 2 bases and J by 7 bases, with 4 bases of the junction left unmatched. The length of the CDR3 is 12 residues.

The chain employs TRBV27 and TRBJ2-7; 8 nucleotides match TRBD1. Germline V lookup: CDR1 MNHEY, CDR2 SMNVEV (reference sequence). The CDR3 length is 16 residues. The J segment lost 3 bases and the V segment lost 7 bases, leaving 14 bases of the junction unmatched. The CDR3 sequence: CASTTTGTGGLYEQYF. The CDR3 DNA follows: TGTGCCAGCACCACTACGGGAACAGGGGGACTCTACGAGCAGTACTTC.

This chain links TRBV29-1 with TRBJ2-7, with D unclear. The V end lost 4 bases, the J end lost 5 bases, and 12 bases lay between the germline ends. Germline V lookup: CDR1 SQVTM, CDR2 ANQGSEA. CDR3 size: 12 residues. The CDR3 sequence is CSVGRATHEQYF. The CDR3 DNA is TGCAGCGTTGGGCGAGCGACACACGAGCAGTACTTC.

The genes are TRBV27 and TRBJ1-3, with D maybe TRBD1 (6 bases). Germline CDR1 MNHEY, CDR2 SMNVEV (reference sequence). Trimming shortened V by 4 bases and J by 0 bases, and 10 bases separated the two germline ends. The CDR3 contains 15 residues. CDR3 protein: CASSSMDSSGNTIYF. The CDR3 region has the DNA TGTGCCAGCAGTTCCATGGACAGCTCTGGAAACACCATATATTTT.

This chain connects TRBV2 to TRBJ1-2; D perhaps matches TRBD1 (6 bases). V was shortened by 6 bases and J by 7 bases, with 9 bases between the two germline ends. This CDR3 region has 11 residues. Germline CDR1 and CDR2: SNHLY and FYNNEI. CDR3 residues: CASRTGLGYTF. The DNA for the CDR3 is TGTGCCAGCAGGACAGGTCTTGGCTACACCTTC.

This chain connects TRBV6-5 to TRBJ2-4; weak D call: TRBD1 (6 bases). This CDR3 has 14 amino acids. The ends were cut back, 8 bases at V and 4 bases at J, with 15 bases in the middle. Looked up from germline, CDR1 is MNHEY and CDR2 is SVGAGI. CDR3 sequence: CASAGLDRKNIQYF. Written as DNA, the CDR3 is TGTGCCAGCGCAGGGCTTGACAGGAAAAACATTCAGTACTTC.

The chain carries TRBV15 and TRBJ2-7; 12 bases agree with TRBD1. The CDR3 is made up of 14 amino acids. CDR1 is LNHNV, CDR2 YYDKDF, per germline (reference sequence). V lost 5 bases and J lost 3; bases outside the gene matches: 2. The CDR3 protein is CATSRDRGLYEQYF. CDR3 nucleotides: TGTGCCACCAGCCGGGACAGGGGGCTCTACGAGCAGTACTTC.

V gene TRBV19 combines with J gene TRBJ2-3; 8 bases match TRBD1. The CDR3 length is 13 residues. From germline, CDR1 is LNHDA and CDR2 SQIVND (reference sequence). V dropped 6 bases and J dropped 6; count of bases not matched to a gene: 5. DNA for the CDR3: TGTGCCAGTAGGAGACAGGGGTTCGATACGCAGTATTTT. It is translated as CASRRQGFDTQYF.

V gene TRBV10-2 combines with J gene TRBJ2-3; D remains ambiguous. The CDR3 is made up of 12 amino acids. V was pared by 6 bases and J by 2 bases, with 6 bases between. Looked up from germline, CDR1 is WSHSY and CDR2 is SAAADI. The CDR3 reads CASRRFTDTQYF. The CDR3 coding sequence is TGCGCCAGCAGGAGATTCACAGATACGCAGTATTTT.

The chain is built from TRBV7-6 and TRBJ2-3; no clear D. Germline CDR1 is SGHVS and CDR2 is FNYEAQ. Trimming shortened V by 5 bases and J by 6 bases, and 15 bases separated the two germline ends. This CDR3 comprises 14 residues. This CDR3 is CASSTRPGSDTQYF. The CDR3 coding sequence is TGTGCCAGCAGCACCCGGCCCGGCTCGGATACGCAGTATTTT.

The chain has TRBV19 and TRBJ2-2; TRBD2 agrees at 10 bases. The CDR3 has 15 residues. The trim removed 3 bases at V and 7 bases at J, leaving 5 bases unmatched. Germline V gene data show CDR1 as LNHDA and CDR2 as SQIVND (reference sequence). The CDR3 protein is CASSISGRANGELFF. CDR3 coding DNA: TGTGCCAGTAGTATCAGCGGGAGGGCCAACGGGGAGCTGTTTTTT.

Note on this clone: Within the sample, other DNA sequences also encode this same CDR3. This chain joins TRBV12-5 and TRBJ2-1, with 12 bases identical to TRBD2. Looked up from germline, CDR1 is LGHNT and CDR2 is FRNRAP. Trimming at V came to 1 base and at J to 7 bases, leaving 2 bases not matched to a gene. CDR3 length equals 15 residues. Here the CDR3 reads CASGLGLAGDNEQFF. CDR3 nucleotides: TGTGCTAGTGGTTTGGGACTAGCGGGGGATAATGAGCAGTTCTTC.